This T cell receptor (beta chain) was obtained from a study of T cells after yellow fever vaccination. Worth noting for this clonotype: Its specificity is not known.

TCRdb re-called the 5' RACE reads with MiXCR, one entry per CDR3 protein. The sample holds approximately 550,000 distinct CDR3 sequences, roughly a fifth seen once. Overall study results and limits: The CD4 compartment and the CD8 compartment contained a small share of clonotypes in common. Booster sampling recovered most clones from primary vaccination (96% CD4, approximately 90% CD8).

Sequenced material: PBMCs, taken 15 days after the yellow fever booster vaccination. The source of this sequence is a man younger than 45 who received the YFV17D yellow fever vaccine.

The CDR3 bases are TGTGCCAGCAGCCCAGGGACTAGCGGGAGAGGGCCCTCCTACAATGAGCAGTTCTTC. Amino acids: CASSPGTSGRGPSYNEQFF. This chain links TRBV11-1 with TRBJ2-1, with 14 bases aligning to TRBD2. CDR1 and CDR2 from the germline V gene are SGHAT and FQDESV (reference sequence). V shed 5 bases and J 0 bases; nucleotides not matched to a gene: 9. There are 19 residues in the CDR3.